The next 4 T cell receptor beta chains were all read from a single sample in a study of T cell responses to AZD1222 COVID-19 vaccine. Measured with immunoSEQ multiplex PCR; TCRdb has only the in-frame clones, and not every one. Among about 140,000 clones listed, roughly 91% were seen once. Source: peripheral blood, taken 28 days after the second AZD1222 dose. The source is an adult who received the AZD1222 COVID-19 vaccine.

CDR3 sequence: CSVGDDMNTEAFF. CDR3 nucleotide sequence: TGCAGCGTTGGGGATGACATGAACACTGAAGCTTTCTTT. This sequence joins TRBV29-1 and TRBJ1-1; no firm D call. With 4 bases removed from V and 0 bases from J, the gap between germline ends came to 9 bases. The CDR3 loop spans 13 amino acids. From germline, CDR1 is SQVTM and CDR2 ANQGSEA.

The chain joins TRBV12-3 or TRBV12-4 to TRBJ2-3; 9 bases line up with TRBD2. CDR3 size: 13 residues. J was trimmed by 9 bases and V by 5 bases; bases with no gene match: 6. The CDR3, as DNA: TGTGCCAGCAGTCGACTAGCGGTGGTCACGCAGTATTTT. Translation gives CASSRLAVVTQYF.

This clone was picked up one time. The genes are TRBV12-3 or TRBV12-4 and TRBJ2-2, with D possibly being TRBD1 (5 bases). V was shortened by 10 bases and J by 6 bases, with 12 bases between the two germline ends. The CDR3 sequence is 12 residues long. The CDR3 here is CATGSGSGELFF. As DNA, the CDR3 is TGTGCCACAGGCTCAGGGTCCGGGGAGCTGTTTTTT.

The rearrangement uses TRBV7-9 and TRBJ2-1; the match to TRBD2 covers 7 bases. CDR3 length equals 15 residues. V trimming: 5 bases; J trimming: 10 bases; junction bases outside the gene matches: 14. Looked up from germline, CDR1 is SEHNR and CDR2 is FQNEAQ (reference sequence). The CDR3 DNA follows: TGTGCCAGCAGCCCCCCAGGGAGGGGTTCTGGGGAGCAGTTCTTC. It encodes CASSPPGRGSGEQFF.